This passage covers 28 T cell receptor beta chains from one sample sequenced in a study of resident and recirculating memory T cells in vitiligo. Clones were sequenced by immunoSEQ multiplex PCR, and TCRdb holds only the in-frame ones, with some missing. This table has tens of thousands of clones, about 92% appearing once. Input material: blood. These TCRs come from a male donor with vitiligo.

The chain joins TRBV21-1 to TRBJ2-7; the D call TRBD2 from the table was never checked on the DNA. TRBV21-1 is marked as a pseudogene. The CDR3 is made up of 13 amino acids. The DNA of the CDR3 is TGTGCCACCTGGGAGGGACTGGAATACGAGCAGTACTTC. Encoded protein: CATWEGLEYEQYF.

The V gene is TRBV19, the J gene TRBJ2-1; 10 bases line up with TRBD2. Unmatched junction bases numbered 8, after V lost 6 bases and J lost 0 bases. The CDR3 totals 17 residues. CDR1 is LNHDA and CDR2 is SQIVND in the germline V gene (reference sequence). CDR3 residues: CASRSTSGTISYNEQFF. The CDR3 DNA follows: TGTGCCAGTAGGAGCACTAGCGGGACTATCTCCTACAATGAGCAGTTCTTC.

The chain joins TRBV5-4 to TRBJ2-7; possibly TRBD1 for D (5 bases). This CDR3 spans 16 amino acids. The germline V and J ends were trimmed by 4 bases and 6 bases, with 23 bases remaining between them. Per the germline V gene, CDR1 is SGHNT and CDR2 is YYREEE (reference sequence). CDR3 residues: CASSRPGRGSEREQYF. CDR3 DNA: TGTGCCAGCAGCCGACCCGGAAGGGGAAGTGAGCGCGAGCAGTACTTC.

The chain links TRBV2 to TRBJ1-1; 7 positions agree with TRBD1. This CDR3 contains 14 residues. Unmatched junction bases numbered 8, after V lost 6 bases and J lost 4 bases. Germline CDR1 SNHLY, CDR2 FYNNEI. CDR3 DNA sequence: TGTGCCAGCAGCCGCGGACAGGCCGGCACTGAAGCTTTCTTT. It yields the protein CASSRGQAGTEAFF.

This clone has only one observation. V usage is TRBV7-3 and J usage is TRBJ2-7; 9 bases map to TRBD1. This CDR3 region has 15 residues. Germline V gene data show CDR1 as SGHTA and CDR2 as FQGTGA. V was clipped by 5 bases and J by 7 bases; unmatched bases: 12. The CDR3 is CASSLTGTGSGEQYF. CDR3 DNA sequence: TGTGCCAGCAGCCTGACCGGGACAGGGTCTGGGGAGCAGTACTTC.

The chain recombines TRBV9 with TRBJ2-7; 8 positions agree with TRBD1. The CDR3 totals 13 residues. Trimming cost V 4 bases and J 7 bases; bases outside gene matches: 7. Germline CDR1 SGDLS, CDR2 YYNGEE. CDR3 nucleotides: TGTGCCAGCAGCCCGGACAGGGCGTGGGAGCAGTACTTC. The encoded protein is CASSPDRAWEQYF.

This clone was picked up one time. The V gene is TRBV7-2, the J gene TRBJ2-3; D remains ambiguous. This CDR3 contains 13 residues. V dropped 3 bases and J dropped 4 bases, with 8 bases sitting between them. Germline CDR1 is SGHTA and CDR2 is FQGNSA. The CDR3 sequence: CASSFSPSDTQYF. CDR3 nucleotides: TGTGCCAGCAGCTTCTCCCCTTCAGATACGCAGTATTTT.

This clone is a singleton in its sample. The chain employs TRBV7-3 and TRBJ2-1; 10 nucleotides agree with TRBD2. Germline CDR1 and CDR2: SGHTA and FQGTGA. V was pared by 5 bases and J by 4 bases, with 8 bases of the junction left unmatched. The CDR3 runs 16 residues. The CDR3 region has the DNA TGTGCCAGCAGCCCTCTAGCGGGAGTGAAGTACAATGAGCAGTTCTTC. Residues: CASSPLAGVKYNEQFF.

The CDR3 DNA follows: TGTGCCAGCAGCTTACAGCGGACTAGCGGCACCGGGGAGCTGTTTTTT. Translation gives CASSLQRTSGTGELFF. The rearrangement uses TRBV7-8 and TRBJ2-2, with TRBD2 matching over 10 bases. Germline V lookup: CDR1 SGHVS, CDR2 FQNEAQ. The CDR3 consists of 16 residues. The V segment lost 2 bases and the J segment 4 bases; nucleotides outside the gene matches: 4.

The CDR3 bases are TGTGCCAGCAGTTACTCTTTGGGCACCGGACATTACGAGCAGTACTTC. It yields the protein CASSYSLGTGHYEQYF. This chain joins TRBV6-5 and TRBJ2-7, with D possibly matching TRBD1 (5 bases). V dropped 0 bases and J dropped 4 bases, with 16 bases sitting between them. The germline gives CDR1 MNHEY, CDR2 SVGAGI. The CDR3 sequence is 16 residues long.

The rearrangement links TRBV4-2 to TRBJ2-4, with 9 bases fitting TRBD2. The J call may be mistaken, given a closer DNA end match to TRBJ2-5. CDR3 length: 15 residues. CDR1 and CDR2 (germline): LGHNA, YNFKEQ. CDR3 coding DNA: TGTGCCAGCAGCCAAGAGTGGACTAGCGCCCCGACCCAGTACTTC. This encodes CASSQEWTSAPTQYF.

V usage is TRBV4-1 and J usage is TRBJ2-7; D unclear. Deletions cut 3 bases from V and 3 bases from J, with 9 bases between. The CDR3 runs 13 residues. Germline CDR1 and CDR2: MGHRA and YSYEKL. This CDR3 reads CASSHYRDYEQYF. CDR3 sequence (DNA): TGCGCCAGCAGCCACTACCGAGACTACGAGCAGTACTTC.

This chain links TRBV15 with TRBJ2-7; D is perhaps TRBD1 (5 bases). V was cut by 0 bases and J by 2 bases, with 11 bases left in between. Germline loops: CDR1 LNHNV, CDR2 YYDKDF (reference sequence). The CDR3 covers 15 residues. CDR3: CATSRDRSRAYEQYF. CDR3 DNA sequence: TGTGCCACCAGCAGAGATCGCAGCAGGGCCTACGAGCAGTACTTC.

This chain joins TRBV7-9 and TRBJ2-1, with 14 nucleotides matching TRBD2. Trimming at V came to 4 bases and at J to 7 bases, leaving 6 bases not matched to a gene. This CDR3 region has 16 residues. Germline CDR1 SEHNR, CDR2 FQNEAQ (reference sequence). DNA for the CDR3: TGTGCCAGCAGCTCGGGACTAGCGGGAGCTTTTAATGAGCAGTTCTTC. Translated, it gives CASSSGLAGAFNEQFF.

The chain uses TRBV6-1 and TRBJ2-1; TRBD2 matches 11 bases. V dropped 2 bases and J dropped 15; count of bases not matched to a gene: 9. The germline gives CDR1 MNHNS, CDR2 SASEGT. This CDR3 contains 14 residues. The CDR3 bases are TGTGCCAGCAGTGAAAGGGGTAGCGGGAGGGTTCCGTTCTTC. It codes for CASSERGSGRVPFF.

The J gene is TRBJ2-7, the V gene TRBV11-2, with D unclear. From germline, CDR1 is SGHAT and CDR2 FQNNGV. This CDR3 contains 12 residues. V was shortened by 1 base and J by 1 base, with 2 bases between the two germline ends. The CDR3 DNA reads as TGTGCCAGCAGCTTAGCGTCCTACGAGCAGTACTTC. Its protein product is CASSLASYEQYF.

For the CDR3, the DNA is TGTGCCAGCAGTTCACCAGGGGGCACTGAAGCTTTCTTT. Translation gives CASSSPGGTEAFF. This chain uses TRBV28 with TRBJ1-1, with 7 bases aligning to TRBD1. J gave up 4 bases and V 4 bases, and 3 bases lay outside the gene matches. The CDR3 runs to 13 residues. Germline V gene data show CDR1 as MDHEN and CDR2 as SYDVKM. Full variable domain (outside the CDR3, taken from reference TRBV28 and TRBJ1-1): DVKVTQSSRYLVKRTGEKVFLECVQDMDHENMFWYRQDPGLGLRLIYFSYDVKMKEKGDIPEGYSVSREKKERFSLILESASTNQTSMYLCASSSPGGTEAFFGQGTRLTVV.

The chain recombines TRBV25-1 with TRBJ2-1; TRBD2 might be the D (6 bases). The CDR3 has 14 residues. The V gene's germline CDR1 is MGHDK and CDR2 SYGVNS. Trimming shortened V by 6 bases and J by 0 bases, and 9 bases separated the two germline ends. For the CDR3, the DNA is TGTGCCAGCAGGGCCGGGAGCTCCTACAATGAGCAGTTCTTC. Protein product: CASRAGSSYNEQFF.

Written as DNA, the CDR3 is TGCGCCAGCAGCCAACGATCAGAGGGGGCCGAGCAGTACTTC. Protein product: CASSQRSEGAEQYF. The chain employs TRBV4-1 and TRBJ2-7; 7 nucleotides line up with TRBD1. The CDR3 loop spans 14 amino acids. CDR1 is MGHRA and CDR2 is YSYEKL in the germline V gene. The V segment lost 2 bases and the J segment 6 bases; nucleotides outside the gene matches: 7.

This sequence joins TRBV5-4 and TRBJ1-2, with a possible D match to TRBD1 (5 bases). Trimming stripped 2 bases from V and 0 bases from J, with 8 bases between. The germline V gene encodes CDR1 SGHNT and CDR2 YYREEE (reference sequence). The CDR3 contains 14 residues. CDR3 loop: CASSFVTANYGYTF. The CDR3 region has the DNA TGTGCCAGCAGCTTCGTGACAGCTAACTATGGCTACACCTTC.

This clone was recorded a few times. The chain carries TRBV7-9 and TRBJ2-1; D may be TRBD1 (6 bases). The CDR3 is 12 residues long. The germline V and J ends were trimmed by 7 bases and 6 bases, with 10 bases remaining between them. Per germline, CDR1 SEHNR and CDR2 FQNEAQ (reference sequence). CDR3 DNA sequence: TGTGCCAGCACCCTGGGGGCCAATGAGCAGTTCTTC. This translates into CASTLGANEQFF.

This clone was seen once. The chain has TRBV7-2 and TRBJ2-7, with TRBD2 matching 9 bases. Germline values: CDR1 SGHTA, CDR2 FQGNSA. The CDR3 spans 16 residues. The trim removed 1 base at V and 7 bases at J, leaving 11 bases unmatched. The CDR3 loop reads CASSLGDSGRPREQYF. The CDR3 DNA sequence: TGTGCCAGCAGCTTAGGAGATAGCGGGAGACCCCGGGAGCAGTACTTC.

V usage is TRBV29-1 and J usage is TRBJ2-5, with a possible D match to TRBD2 (5 bases). This CDR3 is built from 13 residues. With 3 bases removed from V and 5 bases from J, the gap between germline ends came to 13 bases. Germline CDR1 and CDR2: SQVTM and ANQGSEA. The CDR3: CSVEWTGRETQYF. The CDR3 DNA reads TGCAGCGTTGAGTGGACTGGCCGGGAGACCCAGTACTTC.

This chain joins TRBV7-9 and TRBJ2-2; 7 bases match TRBD2. Germline CDR1 reads SEHNR; CDR2 reads FQNEAQ (reference sequence). V dropped 5 bases and J dropped 6; count of bases not matched to a gene: 12. The CDR3 has 16 amino acids. As DNA, the CDR3 is TGTGCCAGCAGCCCTCTAGCGGCCTCTAGACCCGGGGAGCTGTTTTTT. Protein: CASSPLAASRPGELFF.

The chain joins TRBV9 to TRBJ2-3, with a tentative D call TRBD1 (5 bases). This CDR3 region has 14 residues. Germline V CDR1 and CDR2: SGDLS, YYNGEE. Between the trimmed V and J ends, which lost 0 bases and 2 bases, there was a span of 7 bases. DNA of the CDR3: TGTGCCAGCAGCGTAGGGGGCAACACAGATACGCAGTATTTT. Translation: CASSVGGNTDTQYF. Combining the CDR3 with reference TRBV9 and TRBJ2-3 gives the whole variable domain DSGVTQTPKHLITATGQRVTLRCSPRSGDLSVYWYQQSLDQGLQFLIQYYNGEERAKGNILERFSAQQFPDLHSELNLSSLELGDSALYFCASSVGGNTDTQYFGPGTRLTVL.

The chain recombines TRBV11-3 with TRBJ1-4; 7 nucleotides match TRBD1. The CDR3 is 14 residues long. V was clipped by 5 bases and J by 7 bases; unmatched bases: 7. The germline V gene encodes CDR1 SGHNT and CDR2 YENEEA. This CDR3 is CASSPRQGREKLFF. The CDR3 DNA is TGTGCCAGCAGCCCGAGACAGGGTCGTGAAAAACTGTTTTTT.

This chain uses TRBV2 with TRBJ1-2, with D possibly matching TRBD1 (5 bases). V was cut by 7 bases and J by 0 bases, with 18 bases left in between. Germline V CDR1 and CDR2: SNHLY, FYNNEI. This CDR3 region has 16 residues. This CDR3 is CASTAQGHLANYGYTF. The DNA of the CDR3 is TGTGCCAGCACCGCGCAGGGCCATTTAGCTAACTATGGCTACACCTTC.

V and J are TRBV6-5 and TRBJ2-7; 8 nucleotides line up with TRBD2. CDR1 is MNHEY, CDR2 SVGAGI, per germline. The CDR3 is made up of 12 amino acids. The J segment lost 12 bases and the V segment lost 2 bases, leaving 6 bases of the junction unmatched. The CDR3 here is CASSYAGTSLYF. The CDR3 nucleotides read TGTGCCAGCAGTTACGCCGGGACTAGTCTGTACTTC.